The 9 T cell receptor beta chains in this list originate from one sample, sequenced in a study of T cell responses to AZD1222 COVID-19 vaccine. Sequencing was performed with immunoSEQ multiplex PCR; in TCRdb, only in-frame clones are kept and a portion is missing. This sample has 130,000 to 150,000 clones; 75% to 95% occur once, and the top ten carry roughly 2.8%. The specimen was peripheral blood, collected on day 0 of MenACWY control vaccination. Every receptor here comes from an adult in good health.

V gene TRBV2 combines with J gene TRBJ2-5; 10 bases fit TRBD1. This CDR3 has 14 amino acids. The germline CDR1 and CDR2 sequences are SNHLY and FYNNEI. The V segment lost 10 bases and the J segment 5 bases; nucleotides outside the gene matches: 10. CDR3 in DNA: TGTGCCACCAAGGACAGGGGGTACGCGGAGACCCAGTACTTC. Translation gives CATKDRGYAETQYF.

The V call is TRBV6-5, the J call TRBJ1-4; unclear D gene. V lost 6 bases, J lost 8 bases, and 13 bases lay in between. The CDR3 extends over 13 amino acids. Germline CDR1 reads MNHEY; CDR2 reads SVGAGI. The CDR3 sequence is CASSRQVWEKLFF. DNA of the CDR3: TGTGCCAGCAGCCGACAAGTTTGGGAAAAACTGTTTTTT.

Here the CDR3 reads CASSPGQEKYSPLHF. The DNA for the CDR3 is TGTGCCAGCAGTCCGGGACAGGAGAAATATTCACCCCTCCACTTT. The rearrangement joins TRBV28 to TRBJ1-6, with TRBD1 matching over 8 bases. The CDR3 spans 15 residues. After removal of 5 bases from V and 8 bases from J, the junction contained 8 bases not matched to a gene. The germline CDR1 and CDR2 sequences are MDHEN and SYDVKM. Full variable domain (remainder filled in from reference TRBV28 and TRBJ1-6): DVKVTQSSRYLVKRTGEKVFLECVQDMDHENMFWYRQDPGLGLRLIYFSYDVKMKEKGDIPEGYSVSREKKERFSLILESASTNQTSMYLCASSPGQEKYSPLHFGNGTRLTVT.

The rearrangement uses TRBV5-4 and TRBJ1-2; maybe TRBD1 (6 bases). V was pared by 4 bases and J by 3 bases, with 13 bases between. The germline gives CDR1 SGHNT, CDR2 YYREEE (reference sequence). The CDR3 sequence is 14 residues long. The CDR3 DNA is TGTGCCAGCAGCCAAGAAGGACAGTACTATGGCTACACCTTC. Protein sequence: CASSQEGQYYGYTF.

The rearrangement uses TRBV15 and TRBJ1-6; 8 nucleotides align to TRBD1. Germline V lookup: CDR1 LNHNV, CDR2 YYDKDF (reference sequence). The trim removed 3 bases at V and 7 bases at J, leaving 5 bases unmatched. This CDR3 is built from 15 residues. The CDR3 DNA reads TGTGCCACCAGCAGGGGACAGGTGGGGAATTCACCCCTCCACTTT. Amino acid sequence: CATSRGQVGNSPLHF.

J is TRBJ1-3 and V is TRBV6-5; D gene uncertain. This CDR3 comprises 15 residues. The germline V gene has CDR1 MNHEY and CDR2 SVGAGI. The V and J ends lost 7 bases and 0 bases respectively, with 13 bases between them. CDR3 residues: CASTTVRSSGNTIYF. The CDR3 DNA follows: TGTGCCAGCACCACCGTTAGGAGCTCTGGAAACACCATATATTTT.

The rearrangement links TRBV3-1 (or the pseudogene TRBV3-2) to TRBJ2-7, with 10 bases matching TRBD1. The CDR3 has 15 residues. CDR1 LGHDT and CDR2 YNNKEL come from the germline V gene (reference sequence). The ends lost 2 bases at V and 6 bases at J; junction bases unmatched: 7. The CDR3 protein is CASSQTGQGLSEQYF. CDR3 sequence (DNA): TGTGCCAGCAGCCAAACGGGACAGGGGTTAAGCGAGCAGTACTTC.

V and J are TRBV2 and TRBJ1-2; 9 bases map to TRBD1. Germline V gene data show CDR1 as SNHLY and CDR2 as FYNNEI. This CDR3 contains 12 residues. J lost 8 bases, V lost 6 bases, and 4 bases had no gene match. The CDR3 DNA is TGTGCCAGCAGCGGGACAGGGTCGGGCTACACCTTC. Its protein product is CASSGTGSGYTF.

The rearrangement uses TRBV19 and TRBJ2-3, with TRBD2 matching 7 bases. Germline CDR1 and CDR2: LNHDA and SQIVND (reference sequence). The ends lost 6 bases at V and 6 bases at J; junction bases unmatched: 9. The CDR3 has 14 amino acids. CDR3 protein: CASRRAGVRDTQYF. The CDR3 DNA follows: TGTGCCAGTAGAAGGGCGGGAGTGAGGGATACGCAGTATTTT. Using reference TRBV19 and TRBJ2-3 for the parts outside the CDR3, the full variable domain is DGGITQSPKYLFRKEGQNVTLSCEQNLNHDAMYWYRQDPGQGLRLIYYSQIVNDFQKGDIAEGYSVSREKKESFPLTVTSAQKNPTAFYLCASRRAGVRDTQYFGPGTRLTVL.